A selection of T cell receptor beta chains follows, all from one sample in a study of vaccination and CD4 T cells after COVID-19. No antigen is known for these receptors. A single record per CDR3 protein comes from TCRdb applying MiXCR to the PCR reads. This repertoire shows 4,500 to 6,000 distinct CDR3 sequences, roughly two thirds found once; its top ten account for around 20%. The specimen was CD4+ T cells from blood, cultured in vitro. These receptors originate from a human donor who had recovered from COVID-19. Both conserved end residues are part of each CDR3. The D gene is left open where the match is weak. Clone size appears in some rows only: once, few, many, or a class for an expanded clone.

length | J | size | V | D | DNA | CDR3
15 | TRBJ2-3 | - | TRBV19 | TRBD1 | TGTGCCAGTAGTTACAGGGGGAAGAACACAGATACGCAGTATTTT | CASSYRGKNTDTQYF
19 | TRBJ1-1 | - | TRBV12-5 | TRBD1 | TGTGCTAGTGGTGCCGCCGGGACAGGGGCGGGTGAGATTGGCACTGAAGCTTTCTTT | CASGAAGTGAGEIGTEAFF
15 | TRBJ1-1 | - | TRBV7-2 | - | TGTGCCAGCAGCTTAGCTAGGGGATGGGTCACTGAAGCTTTCTTT | CASSLARGWVTEAFF
14 | TRBJ2-2 | - | TRBV20-1 | - | TGCAGTGCTAGAGCCCGGGCCAACACCGGGGAGCTGTTTTTT | CSARARANTGELFF
15 | TRBJ1-5 | - | TRBV7-2 | - | TGTGCCAGCAGCCTCTACTTCGGGGCAGATCAGCCCCAGCATTTT | CASSLYFGADQPQHF
13 | TRBJ1-2 | few | TRBV20-1 | - | TGCAGTGCTAGCCCACCAGGGGCAAGTGGCTACACCTTC | CSASPPGASGYTF
13 | TRBJ2-2 | large | TRBV5-4 | - | TGTGCCAGCAGCACCCCGGGACCCGGGGAGCTGTTTTTT | CASSTPGPGELFF
11 | TRBJ1-2 | - | TRBV6-1 | - | TGTGCCAGCAGATTCGACTATGGCTACACCTTC | CASRFDYGYTF
11 | TRBJ2-3 | - | TRBV10-1 | - | TGCGCCAGCAGTAACACAGATACGCAGTATTTT | CASSNTDTQYF
15 | TRBJ2-2 | few | TRBV11-2 | - | TGTGCCAGCAGTCTGAGGGTCGCGAACACCGGGGAGCTGTTTTTT | CASSLRVANTGELFF
12 | TRBJ1-5 | - | TRBV11-3 | - | TGTGCCAGCAGCCATGGGGGTCAGCCCCAGCATTTT | CASSHGGQPQHF
13 | TRBJ2-2 | once | TRBV29-1 | - | TGCAGCGTGTCCAAGGGCGGGTCCGGGGAGCTGTTTTTT | CSVSKGGSGELFF
14 | TRBJ1-5 | large | TRBV18 | - | TGTGCCAGCTCAGGACGCCCCCGGGATCAGCCCCAGCATTTT | CASSGRPRDQPQHF
17 | TRBJ2-1 | - | TRBV11-3 | TRBD2 | TGTGCCAGCAGCTTAGGGACTAGCGGGGACGGTAGGAATGAGCAGTTCTTC | CASSLGTSGDGRNEQFF
14 | TRBJ1-6 | few | TRBV2 | TRBD1 | TGTGCCAGCAGGTCGACAGGGGAATCGACCCCCCTCCACTTT | CASRSTGESTPLHF
14 | TRBJ2-1 | - | TRBV29-1 | TRBD2 | TGCAGCGTCCTAACTAGCGTTATTTACAATGAGCAGTTCTTC | CSVLTSVIYNEQFF
14 | TRBJ1-2 | - | TRBV28 | - | TGTGCCAGCAGTTTACCGACACGAAACTATGGCTACACCTTC | CASSLPTRNYGYTF
16 | TRBJ1-5 | - | TRBV24-1 | - | TGTGCCACCAGTGATTCCCACGGGACACCCAATCAGCCCCAGCATTTT | CATSDSHGTPNQPQHF
16 | TRBJ2-5 | - | TRBV20-1 | TRBD1 | TGCAGTGCTAGAGGACCGGGACAGGGGGCTGGGGAGACCCAGTACTTC | CSARGPGQGAGETQYF
14 | TRBJ2-1 | few | TRBV20-1 | - | TGCAGTGCTAGCCGACCAACCCGCGGCAATGAGCAGTTCTTC | CSASRPTRGNEQFF
14 | TRBJ1-5 | - | TRBV2 | TRBD1 | TGTGCCAGCGCGCGGGACAGAAACAATCAGCCCCAGCATTTT | CASARDRNNQPQHF
14 | TRBJ2-7 | - | TRBV12-3/TRBV12-4 | TRBD1 | TGTGCCAGCAGTACAGACAGGGTGCCCTCCGAGCAGTACTTC | CASSTDRVPSEQYF
14 | TRBJ2-3 | - | TRBV20-1 | TRBD2 | TGCAGTGCTAGAAGCGGGAAAGGAACAGATACGCAGTATTTT | CSARSGKGTDTQYF
16 | TRBJ1-2 | - | TRBV12-3/TRBV12-4 | - | TGTGCCAGCAGTACCCAAGGCCCAGGGAGTTACTATGGCTACACCTTC | CASSTQGPGSYYGYTF
18 | TRBJ1-2 | - | TRBV5-4 | TRBD1 | TGTGCCAGCAGCCGTGCGGCCAGACAGGGTCTGTCGGGCTATGGCTACACCTTC | CASSRAARQGLSGYGYTF
16 | TRBJ1-6 | - | TRBV18 | - | TGTGCCAGCTCACCAACCGGGACGCAAGGAAATTCACCCCTCCACTTT | CASSPTGTQGNSPLHF
17 | TRBJ1-6 | - | TRBV28 | - | TGTGCCAGCAGTTTATTTTCCCTAACGGGGGGAAATTCACCCCTCCACTTT | CASSLFSLTGGNSPLHF
13 | TRBJ2-5 | - | TRBV7-8 | - | TGTGCCAGCAGCAGGACATTTCAAGAGACCCAGTACTTC | CASSRTFQETQYF
16 | TRBJ1-1 | - | TRBV5-4 | - | TGTGCCAGCAGCTTCCCCAACTACGGGAAGGACACTGAAGCTTTCTTT | CASSFPNYGKDTEAFF
16 | TRBJ1-4 | - | TRBV12-5 | - | TGTGCTAGTGGTTTGGCCCGGACGGATTCTAATGAAAAACTGTTTTTT | CASGLARTDSNEKLFF
12 | TRBJ1-2 | - | TRBV2 | TRBD1 | TGTGCCAGCACAGGGGGCCCCTATGGCTACACCTTC | CASTGGPYGYTF
14 | TRBJ2-1 | - | TRBV6-1 | - | TGTGCCAGCAGGTTTTCGTCAGAGGTCAATGAGCAGTTCTTC | CASRFSSEVNEQFF
15 | TRBJ1-4 | - | TRBV15 | TRBD1 | TGTGCCACCAGCAGAGCGACAGGGAGTAGAGAAAAACTGTTTTTT | CATSRATGSREKLFF
15 | TRBJ1-2 | - | TRBV28 | - | TGTGCCAGCAGTTCACAATCCCAGGGGTCCTATGGCTACACCTTC | CASSSQSQGSYGYTF
14 | TRBJ1-6 | - | TRBV12-3/TRBV12-4 | - | TGTGCCAGCAGTCAGGGACGGTATAATTCACCCCTCCACTTT | CASSQGRYNSPLHF
11 | TRBJ1-5 | - | TRBV20-1 | - | TGCAGTGCGATGGGGAATCAGCCCCAGCATTTT | CSAMGNQPQHF
16 | TRBJ2-3 | - | TRBV11-2 | - | TGTGCCAGCAGCTTTGGTAGCGGATATAGCACAGATACGCAGTATTTT | CASSFGSGYSTDTQYF
15 | TRBJ1-1 | - | TRBV21-1 | - | TGTGCCAGCAGCACAGTACAGGGGAATGGCACTGAAGCTTTCTTT | CASSTVQGNGTEAFF
15 | TRBJ1-4 | - | TRBV5-4 | TRBD1 | TGTGCCAGCAGCCGCATACCGGACAGGGATGAAAAACTGTTTTTT | CASSRIPDRDEKLFF
13 | TRBJ1-1 | few | TRBV2 | - | TGTGCCAGCAGGATAGGCTTGAACACTGAAGCTTTCTTT | CASRIGLNTEAFF
15 | TRBJ1-5 | - | TRBV6-1 | - | TGTGCCAGCAGTGCCTTCCTACAGGGTTTGCAGCCCCAGCATTTT | CASSAFLQGLQPQHF
12 | TRBJ2-3 | few | TRBV20-1 | - | TGCAGTGCCCCGAGGACAACGAATACGCAGTATTTT | CSAPRTTNTQYF
13 | TRBJ2-7 | few | TRBV7-2 | - | TGTGCCAGCAGCTTAGTCGGCACCTACGAGCAGTACTTC | CASSLVGTYEQYF